The rows below give T cell receptor beta chains drawn from one sample of a study of identical twins. TCRdb re-derived calls from the 5' RACE reads in MiXCR, one entry per CDR3 protein. The sample consists of approximately 700,000 distinct CDR3 sequences, around 6% of them appearing once. Sample: naive T cells sorted from blood. Every receptor here comes from a young man in good health. CDR3s include the opening cysteine and the closing phenylalanine or tryptophan. The D gene is left open where the match is weak.

v_call	d_call	j_call	cdr3_aa
TRBV7-3	.	TRBJ2-1	CASSLNPGSSYNEQFF
TRBV6-5	.	TRBJ2-3	CASSYSLGLMDTQYF
TRBV6-8	TRBD2	TRBJ2-2	CARKGLAGRNTGELFF
TRBV6-1	.	TRBJ1-2	CASSEGVFDYGYTF
TRBV29-1	.	TRBJ2-7	CSVGLRTPYEQYF
TRBV12-3/TRBV12-4	.	TRBJ2-5	CASSLLVETQYF
TRBV7-8	.	TRBJ2-7	CASSLPRPQEWGPEQYF
TRBV28	.	TRBJ2-5	CASKLWDTKETQYF
TRBV4-1	TRBD2	TRBJ2-1	CASSQELAGSYNEQFF
TRBV4-2	.	TRBJ2-4	CASSPDGSKNIQYF
TRBV29-1	.	TRBJ1-1	CSVRDLGAEAFF
TRBV5-6	.	TRBJ2-1	CASSLDRALPMKFF
TRBV5-1	.	TRBJ2-5	CASSLVQQETQYF
TRBV6-1	TRBD2	TRBJ2-1	CASSEEVAGMNEQFF
TRBV5-6	.	TRBJ2-1	CASSGGGGSYNEQFF
TRBV6-1	.	TRBJ1-2	CATIQGTGGYTF
TRBV18	.	TRBJ1-4	CASSHPQGELFF
TRBV15	TRBD1	TRBJ2-7	CATSRGDRGSPYYEQYF
TRBV20-1	.	TRBJ2-7	CSARDQNGTSF
TRBV3-1	.	TRBJ2-6	CASSQELISGANVLTF
TRBV7-9	TRBD1	TRBJ2-7	CASSSTTGGEQYF
TRBV6-1	.	TRBJ1-4	CASSGPFRSSDEKLFF
TRBV7-9	TRBD2	TRBJ2-2	CASSFRGSITGELFF
TRBV5-1	TRBD1	TRBJ1-1	CASTLGQENTEAFF
TRBV24-1	.	TRBJ2-1	CATRSGQSYNEQFF
TRBV18	TRBD1	TRBJ1-5	CASSLLQTGGRQPQHF
TRBV20-1	TRBD2	TRBJ2-1	CSACGTSGSPNEQFF
TRBV20-1	TRBD2	TRBJ2-3	CSAPLGGRAGTQYF
TRBV5-1	.	TRBJ1-3	CASSLIGSVSGNTIYF
TRBV20-1	.	TRBJ1-2	CSATPLEGGFSGYGYTF
TRBV3-1	.	TRBJ1-6	CASSPQGTSPLRF
TRBV7-6	TRBD1	TRBJ1-3	CASSSTTGEGNTIYF
TRBV20-1	TRBD2	TRBJ2-5	CSAVGLAGETQYF
TRBV29-1	.	TRBJ2-1	CSVEDWFAGNEQFF
TRBV27	TRBD1	TRBJ1-3	CASSSYGTGGRSGNTIYF
TRBV2	.	TRBJ2-4	CASSPLGGLAKNIQYF
TRBV6-1	.	TRBJ2-1	CASSEQGSSYNEQFF
TRBV29-1	TRBD1	TRBJ2-2	CSGRQGSGELFF
TRBV5-5	.	TRBJ2-1	CASSAWDGSYNEQFF
TRBV3-1	TRBD2	TRBJ2-1	CASSQWGLAGDDEQFF
TRBV9	.	TRBJ2-3	CASSVLGFTDTQYF
TRBV12-3/TRBV12-4	.	TRBJ1-1	CASRERQEAFF
TRBV5-6	.	TRBJ2-1	CASSRRLLAGEQFF
TRBV20-1	TRBD2	TRBJ2-1	CSASGRSSYNEQFF
TRBV2	.	TRBJ2-7	CASSETQGYEQYF
TRBV7-3	.	TRBJ2-2	CASSSGPRGTGELFF
TRBV15	TRBD1	TRBJ2-1	CATSRDIGQGGYNEQFF
TRBV6-2/TRBV6-3	TRBD2	TRBJ2-7	CASSYDMTSGNTIYEQYF
TRBV20-1	TRBD2	TRBJ2-2	CSASRGANTGELFF
TRBV3-1	.	TRBJ2-2	CATGGLLTGELFF
TRBV5-1	.	TRBJ2-3	CASSIYERTDTQYF
TRBV28	.	TRBJ2-5	CASSLHFGSVGPETQYF